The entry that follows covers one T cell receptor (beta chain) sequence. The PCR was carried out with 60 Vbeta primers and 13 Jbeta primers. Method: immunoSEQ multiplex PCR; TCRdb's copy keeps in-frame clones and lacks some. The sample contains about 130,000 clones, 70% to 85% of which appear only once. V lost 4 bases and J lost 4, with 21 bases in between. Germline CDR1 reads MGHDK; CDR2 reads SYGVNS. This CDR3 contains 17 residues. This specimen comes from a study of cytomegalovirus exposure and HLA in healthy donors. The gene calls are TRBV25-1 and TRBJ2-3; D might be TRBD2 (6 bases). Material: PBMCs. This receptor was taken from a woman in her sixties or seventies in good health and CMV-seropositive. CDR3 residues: CASSALRDQWGADTQYF. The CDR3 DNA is TGTGCCAGCAGTGCCCTCCGGGACCAATGGGGGGCAGATACGCAGTATTTT.